The source of this T cell receptor (beta chain) is a study of cytomegalovirus exposure and HLA in healthy donors. Study-wide points: According to the study, around 160 TCR beta chains were cytomegalovirus-associated.

Details on this clone: Antigen: not known.

The V gene end was trimmed by 2 bases and the J gene end by 2 bases; junction bases not matched to a gene: 17. Germline V gives CDR1 SGHVS, CDR2 FQNEAQ. The CDR3 spans 20 residues. 60 Vbeta and 13 Jbeta primers were used in PCR. Sequencing used immunoSEQ multiplex PCR; TCRdb keeps in-frame clones, though not all of them. This table holds some 140,000 clones, about 86% found once. The chain combines TRBV7-8 with TRBJ1-5, with 8 bases that match TRBD1. The clonotype originates from a woman aged 25 to 39 in good health and CMV-seronegative. The sample was PBMCs. The CDR3 nucleotides read TGTGCCAGCAGCTTAAGAGCCACCCTGACAGGGGTTCGTGGCAATCAGCCCCAGCATTTT. Its protein product is CASSLRATLTGVRGNQPQHF.